The TCR beta chain under discussion was sequenced for a study of blood T cell repertoires in COVID-19. Study background: T cells, B-cell-depleted T cells, or PBMCs supplied cDNA or gDNA.

As handled by the study authors: Amplification from reference gene primers served as the basis for estimated nucleated cell counts. Sequencing was performed with immunoSEQ multiplex PCR; in TCRdb, only in-frame clones are kept and a portion is missing. From that table come the V and J calls and clone size; the DNA was used to work out D and trimming. Of some 65,000 clones in the sample, approximately 95% were seen once. CDR1 SGHNT and CDR2 YYREEE come from the germline V gene (reference sequence). Trimming left V 3 bases short and J 0 bases short, with 18 bases between. The CDR3 is 18 amino acids. The sample taken for sequencing was peripheral blood. The sequence derives from a man aged 65 to 79 with active COVID-19. J is TRBJ1-4 and V is TRBV5-4, with D perhaps TRBD1 (5 bases). The CDR3 loop is CASSSWTGGVATNEKLFF. CDR3 DNA sequence: TGTGCCAGCAGCTCGTGGACGGGGGGGGTTGCAACTAATGAAAAACTGTTTTTT.